Detailed here is one T cell receptor beta chain. Its antigen remains unidentified. The study ran the assay at deep level. Several immunoSEQ plates held equal portions of the genomic DNA taken from each subset. In the source study's methods: In the immunoSEQ data, sequences were junction-only and lacked quality scores, so filtering differed. Clones were sequenced by immunoSEQ multiplex PCR, and TCRdb holds only the in-frame ones, with some missing. The DNA was the basis for D and trimming; V, J and clone size are from that table. The table lists more than 2 million clones, 85% to 95% of them singletons. These data come from a study of shared clonotypes between healthy human individuals. Whole-study results and caveats: Some naive CD4 clonotypes, 4% to 6%, turned up in common across a few donors.

Trimming cost V 6 bases and J 7 bases, with 18 bases left between them. CDR1 is LNHDA and CDR2 is SQIVND in the germline V gene (reference sequence). This CDR3 comprises 15 residues. The chain carries TRBV19 and TRBJ2-2, with D perhaps TRBD1 or TRBD2 (5 bases each). Sequencing was performed on naive CD4+ T cells sorted from blood. As for subset: CD45RA+ positively selected. This receptor was taken from a man between 18 and 29 years old in good health. The CDR3 DNA is TGTGCCAGTAGGCAGGGACGTCAAACGGGCGGGGAGCTGTTTTTT. Protein sequence: CASRQGRQTGGELFF.